The clone carrying this TCR beta chain is a singleton in its sample. This specimen belongs to a study of blood T cell repertoires in COVID-19. As for the study in general: Whether acute or convalescent, the COVID-19 samples came from the United States, Italy and Spain. PBMCs, B-cell-depleted T cells, or T cells provided the cDNA or gDNA that made up the material.

The germline V gene has CDR1 SNHLY and CDR2 FYNNEI. The CDR3 has 13 residues. Trimming took 2 bases from V and 8 from J, leaving 12 bases between them. Measured with immunoSEQ multiplex PCR; TCRdb has only the in-frame clones, and not every one. This repertoire shows about 85,000 clones, roughly 90% found once; its top ten account for 4.3%. This rearrangement joins TRBV2 to TRBJ2-5, with D possibly TRBD2 on 5 matching bases. Sequenced sample: peripheral blood. The clonotype comes from a woman aged 80 or older with active or convalescent COVID-19. In nucleotides, the CDR3 is TGTGCCAGCAGTGAACTTCTCTCGGGAACCCAGTACTTC. Encoded protein: CASSELLSGTQYF. Complete variable domain (other parts from reference TRBV2 and TRBJ2-5): EPEVTQTPSHQVTQMGQEVILRCVPISNHLYFYWYRQILGQKVEFLVSFYNNEISEKSEIFDDQFSVERPDGSNFTLKIRSTKLEDSAMYFCASSELLSGTQYFGPGTRLLVL.